This T cell receptor (beta chain) was recorded in a study of T-cell reconstitution after alpha-beta-depleted transplantation in children. Unique molecular identifiers were incorporated when the TCRbeta library was constructed. TCRdb independently ran MiXCR on the PCR reads; one entry per CDR3 protein. The table lists about 150,000 distinct CDR3 sequences, around 10% of them singletons. This clonotype was seen many times. As yet, its antigen is unknown. Study-wide findings and caveats: TCRbeta diversity was high at day 60 in some patients (a result of surviving recipient T cells and thymic progenitors). The study reportedly traced alpha-beta T cells about two months after transplant to several hundred expanded graft clones.

Sequenced material: PBMCs, taken before TCRalphabeta/CD19-depleted stem cell transplant. The sequence was obtained from a boy aged 2-9 years with acute myeloid leukemia, due to receive a stem cell transplant.

The CDR3 is CASSSPTTSDGSYEQYF. The CDR3 coding sequence is TGTGCCAGCAGCTCCCCGACGACCTCGGACGGATCCTACGAGCAGTACTTC. This chain joins TRBV7-3 and TRBJ2-7; D remains ambiguous. The length of the CDR3 is 17 residues. Germline values: CDR1 SGHTA, CDR2 FQGTGA. V lost 4 bases to trimming and J lost 1 base, with 20 bases between them.